The T cell receptor (beta chain) under discussion was sequenced for a study of shared clonotypes between healthy human individuals (dated by TCRdb to the early 2020s). As for the study more broadly: A few men and a couple of women, aged 18 to 49 years, made up the cohort. For each donor, CD4 naive and CD4 memory were each run on three plates, CD8 naive on two plates, and CD8 memory on one plate. Blood TCR repertoires of a handful of healthy adults were deeply sequenced to estimate repertoire size and the extent of clonotype sharing between individuals. Different laboratories and diverse techniques were used to prepare libraries and sequence TCR repertoires, to increase sequencing depth and limit assay-specific biases. Per donor, leukapheresis produced somewhere between about 0.9 and 9 billion PBMCs. Broad study findings and their caveats: Clonotypes shared by all four sorted-subset donors showed higher generation probabilities than non-shared clonotypes. Even with the large sequencing depth, rarefaction of the sorted-subset datasets indicated that sequencing was incomplete. Across four donors, about 4.5% of naive CD4, more than 3% of naive CD8, approximately 2.5% of memory CD4, and about 0.4% of memory CD8 clonotypes were shared. Pairwise subsampling indicated that sequencing depth was expected to affect the degree of clonotype sharing among donors. Only blood was sampled, and tissue TCR repertoires likely differ from those in blood. Naive subsets generally had larger estimated clonotype richness than memory subsets did. The small number of donors limited the genetic and exposure-history diversity represented.

Sequences SGHRS (CDR1) and YFSETQ (CDR2) are obtained from the germline V gene. From cysteine to phenylalanine, the CDR3 is 13 amino acids long. Just the 39-base CDR3 DNA is kept, in frame starting at base 1. The trim is 3 bases for V and 10 bases for J, with a gap of 11 bases between the germline ends. Healthy HIV-negative adults with no recently reported acute infections or vaccinations were included as donors. Only Caucasian adults living in Nashville, Tennessee, USA were represented among the donors. CD4+ T cells were enriched by magnetic negative selection; naive cells were then positively selected on CD45RA, and the negative fraction formed the memory subset. Blood was collected by leukapheresis, and PBMCs were isolated by Ficoll-Histopaque density gradient centrifugation and then cryopreserved in liquid nitrogen vapor phase. Purity and quantity of every magnetically sorted T cell population were checked by analytical flow cytometry. Each sorted fraction had its genomic DNA isolated and then quantified by UV absorbance on a Nanodrop 2000c.

Remarks on this clone: This receptor's antigen is unknown. No base quality values were provided; no much bigger clone lies one nucleotide off.

Using the deep immunoSEQ assay, TCR CDR3 regions were amplified from genomic DNA by multiplex PCR. Extracted genomic DNA from each cell subset was spread evenly across all wells of several immunoSEQ 96-well plates, with each plate serving as a replicate. For sorted subsets, each replicate PCR was loaded with approximately 0.2 ug genomic DNA, equivalent to 30,000 or so T cell genomes. Purified libraries were measured with a Qubit 3.0 fluorometer, size-checked on a Bioanalyzer 2100, and measured again with the KAPA Library Quantification kit. Each immunoSEQ 96-well plate was sequenced on its own single-read 150-cycle Illumina NextSeq 550 flow cell. The paper's processing steps were these. Because the immunoSEQ output held only junctional sequences and lacked quality scores, the filtering could not match the filtering applied to full-length reads. To assign V/J genes and CDR3, sequences were annotated using PyIR, a Python wrapper for IgBLAST v1.9, with IMGT germline references. Reads were removed for weak V/J assignments (E-value above 1e-6), missing CDR3, stop codons, out-of-frame junctions, or ambiguous translated residues. V3J clonotypes were defined as sequences sharing an identical inferred V gene, J gene, and CDR3 amino acid sequence. Percentage overlap between repertoires was calculated by dividing the number of shared unique clonotypes by the size of the smaller repertoire. Richness of each repertoire was evaluated using RTK rarefaction, the Chao1 estimator, and Recon v2.1 estimates of unobserved clonotypes. OLGA was used to compute generation probabilities for all TCRbeta clonotypes that the gDNA method yielded from a few donors. Here the immuneACCESS table is served through TCRdb, limited to in-frame sequences with V and J called. Missing clones are a known gap in these copies; in checked studies unresolved V genes cover under half, and the rest lacks a known reason. That table furnishes V, J and clone size, whereas the DNA furnished D and trimming. For this sample there are some 2.3 million clones; about 92% appear just once. The top ten clonotypes cover about 0.39% of the sample.

Recombination linked TRBV5-1 to TRBJ1-6, with no D gene named confidently. Sequencing used naive CD4+ T cells from PBMCs. This sample's cell subset or site label indicates: CD45RA+ positively selected. This TCR was recovered from a man aged 18 to 29 in good health. Some clones in this sample may be carry-over from other donors' samples. In nucleotides, the sequence is TGCGCCAGCAGCTCCGGACTCGAGTCACCCCTCCACTTT. This codes for CASSSGLESPLHF.